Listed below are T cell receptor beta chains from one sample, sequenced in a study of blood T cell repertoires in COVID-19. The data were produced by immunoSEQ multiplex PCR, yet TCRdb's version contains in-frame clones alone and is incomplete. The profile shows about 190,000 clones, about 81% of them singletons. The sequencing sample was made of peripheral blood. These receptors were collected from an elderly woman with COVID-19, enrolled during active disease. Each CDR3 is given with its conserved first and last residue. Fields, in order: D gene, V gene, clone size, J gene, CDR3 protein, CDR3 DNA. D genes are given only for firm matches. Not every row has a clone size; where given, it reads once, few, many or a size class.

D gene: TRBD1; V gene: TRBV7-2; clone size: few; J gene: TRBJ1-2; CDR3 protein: CASSLHGGTGGKYTF; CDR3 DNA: TGTGCCAGCAGCTTACACGGTGGGACAGGGGGCAAATACACCTTC
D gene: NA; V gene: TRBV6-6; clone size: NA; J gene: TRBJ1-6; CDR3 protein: CASSYDGGPHF; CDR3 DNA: TGTGCCAGCAGTTACGATGGGGGCCCCCACTTT
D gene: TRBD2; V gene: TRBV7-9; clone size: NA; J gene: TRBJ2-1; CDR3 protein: CASSPWASGKHNEQFF; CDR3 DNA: TGTGCCAGCAGCCCATGGGCTAGCGGGAAACACAATGAGCAGTTCTTC
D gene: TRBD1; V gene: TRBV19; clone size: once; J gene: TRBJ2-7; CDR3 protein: CASSIGQGRYEQYF; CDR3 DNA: TGTGCCAGTAGTATTGGACAGGGGCGATACGAGCAGTACTTC
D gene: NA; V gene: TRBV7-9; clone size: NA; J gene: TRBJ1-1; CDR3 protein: CASSLPEGELDTEAFF; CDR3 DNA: TGTGCCAGCAGCCTACCTGAGGGGGAGCTGGACACTGAAGCTTTCTTT
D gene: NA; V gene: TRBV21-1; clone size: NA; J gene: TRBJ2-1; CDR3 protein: CASSPTPGGLEQFF; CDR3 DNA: TGTGCCAGCAGCCCTACCCCTGGCGGACTTGAGCAGTTCTTC
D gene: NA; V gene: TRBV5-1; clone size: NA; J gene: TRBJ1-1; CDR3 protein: CASSFGGDEAFF; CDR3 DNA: TGCGCCAGCAGCTTCGGCGGGGATGAAGCTTTCTTT
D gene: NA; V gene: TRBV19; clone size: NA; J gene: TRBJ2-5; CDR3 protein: CASSRGNLETQYF; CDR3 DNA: TGTGCCAGTAGTCGCGGAAACCTTGAGACCCAGTACTTC
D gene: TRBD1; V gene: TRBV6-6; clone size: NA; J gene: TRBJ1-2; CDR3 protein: CASSTPGTGYGYTF; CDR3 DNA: TGTGCCAGCAGTACTCCCGGGACAGGCTATGGCTACACCTTC
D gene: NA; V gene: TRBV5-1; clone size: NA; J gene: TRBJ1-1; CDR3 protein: CASSFREPFEAFF; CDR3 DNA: TGCGCCAGCAGCTTCAGGGAACCCTTTGAAGCTTTCTTT
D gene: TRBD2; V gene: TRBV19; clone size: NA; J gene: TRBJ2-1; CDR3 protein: CASSPRWGGEQFF; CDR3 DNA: TGTGCCAGTAGTCCCCGTTGGGGGGGTGAGCAGTTCTTC